The rows below give T cell receptor beta chains drawn from one sample of a study of OX40 agonist ivuxolimab in advanced cancers. The data were produced by immunoSEQ multiplex PCR, yet TCRdb's version contains in-frame clones alone and is incomplete. Of about 80,000 clones listed, around nine tenths are singletons. The material was CD4+ or CD8+ T cells sorted from blood, obtained in a trial of the OX40 agonist ivuxolimab. These receptors originate from an adult with an advanced solid tumor such as melanoma, head and neck, liver or kidney cancer. Each CDR3 is given with its conserved first and last residue. D genes are given only for firm matches. Clone size is not always given. Where it is, it says once, few, many or a class for expanded clones.

d_call: .; j_call: TRBJ2-4; v_call: TRBV28; clone_size: .; cdr3_nt: TGTGCCAGCAGTCCTGGTGTAGGAAGGGGCAAAAACATTCAGTACTTC; cdr3_aa: CASSPGVGRGKNIQYF
d_call: TRBD1; j_call: TRBJ1-3; v_call: TRBV30; clone_size: .; cdr3_nt: TGTGCCTGGACCCCCGGGACAGGGGGCTCTGGAAACACCATATATTTT; cdr3_aa: CAWTPGTGGSGNTIYF
d_call: .; j_call: TRBJ1-2; v_call: TRBV6-5; clone_size: once; cdr3_nt: TGTGCCAGCAGTTACTCGCGGGGTGGCTACACCTTC; cdr3_aa: CASSYSRGGYTF
d_call: .; j_call: TRBJ1-2; v_call: TRBV6-5; clone_size: .; cdr3_nt: TGTGCCACTTGGGACCTTTCTAACGATGGCTACACCTTC; cdr3_aa: CATWDLSNDGYTF
d_call: TRBD2; j_call: TRBJ2-2; v_call: TRBV5-1; clone_size: .; cdr3_nt: TGCGCCAGCAGCTATGGACTAGCCTCGAACACCGGGGAGCTGTTTTTT; cdr3_aa: CASSYGLASNTGELFF
d_call: .; j_call: TRBJ2-1; v_call: TRBV7-9; clone_size: .; cdr3_nt: TGTGCCAGCAGCGGCGGATGGGTTGGGAATGAGCAGTTCTTC; cdr3_aa: CASSGGWVGNEQFF
d_call: .; j_call: TRBJ2-2; v_call: TRBV11-2; clone_size: .; cdr3_nt: TGTGCCAGCAGCTTATTCGGGGCCGACACCGGGGAGCTGTTTTTT; cdr3_aa: CASSLFGADTGELFF
d_call: .; j_call: TRBJ1-1; v_call: TRBV6-4; clone_size: few; cdr3_nt: TGTGCCAGCAGTGACAGGCCGAACACTGAAGCTTTCTTT; cdr3_aa: CASSDRPNTEAFF
d_call: .; j_call: TRBJ2-2; v_call: TRBV27; clone_size: .; cdr3_nt: TGTGCCAGCAGTTTCATGGAGGGTGCCGGGGAGCTGTTTTTT; cdr3_aa: CASSFMEGAGELFF
d_call: .; j_call: TRBJ2-5; v_call: TRBV5-1; clone_size: once; cdr3_nt: TGCGCCAGCAGAGTAGGGCAGGACAAGGAAGAGACCCAGTACTTC; cdr3_aa: CASRVGQDKEETQYF
d_call: .; j_call: TRBJ2-3; v_call: TRBV6-5; clone_size: .; cdr3_nt: TGTGCCAGCAGCCCTGACCTGGGCCGCACAGATACGCAGTATTTT; cdr3_aa: CASSPDLGRTDTQYF
d_call: .; j_call: TRBJ1-1; v_call: TRBV6-6; clone_size: .; cdr3_nt: TGTGCCAGCAGTTACTCACAGAACACTGAAGCTTTCTTT; cdr3_aa: CASSYSQNTEAFF
d_call: TRBD1; j_call: TRBJ2-5; v_call: TRBV15; clone_size: .; cdr3_nt: TGTGCCACCAGCACCGGGACAGGGGTGGGGGAGACCCAGTACTTC; cdr3_aa: CATSTGTGVGETQYF
d_call: .; j_call: TRBJ2-1; v_call: TRBV21-1; clone_size: once; cdr3_nt: TGTGCCAGCAGCAAAAACTGGAGAAGCGGGAGGTGCAATGAGCAGTTCTTC; cdr3_aa: CASSKNWRSGRCNEQFF
d_call: .; j_call: TRBJ1-2; v_call: TRBV6-5; clone_size: .; cdr3_nt: TGTGCCAGCAGTTTCGTACGGCTCTATGGCTACACCTTC; cdr3_aa: CASSFVRLYGYTF
d_call: TRBD2; j_call: TRBJ2-5; v_call: TRBV6-1; clone_size: .; cdr3_nt: TGTGCCAGCAGTGTAACTCCGGGACTAGCGGGAGTACGGGAGACCCAGTACTTC; cdr3_aa: CASSVTPGLAGVRETQYF
d_call: .; j_call: TRBJ1-3; v_call: TRBV5-8; clone_size: .; cdr3_nt: TGTGCCAGCAGTTGGGACTTTGGAAACACCATATATTTT; cdr3_aa: CASSWDFGNTIYF
d_call: .; j_call: TRBJ2-3; v_call: TRBV28; clone_size: .; cdr3_nt: TGTGCCAGCAGTTTACCCCAGGGGATCACAGATACGCAGTATTTT; cdr3_aa: CASSLPQGITDTQYF
d_call: TRBD2; j_call: TRBJ2-1; v_call: TRBV15; clone_size: .; cdr3_nt: TGTGCCACCAGGCCGGGACTAGCAACCTATGAGCAGTTCTTC; cdr3_aa: CATRPGLATYEQFF
d_call: .; j_call: TRBJ2-3; v_call: TRBV6-5; clone_size: .; cdr3_nt: TGTGCCAGCAACTACTCCACCCTCGGAGATACGCAGTATTTT; cdr3_aa: CASNYSTLGDTQYF
d_call: .; j_call: TRBJ1-2; v_call: TRBV11-2; clone_size: .; cdr3_nt: TGTGCCAGCAGCCCAAACCCCACTCTGGTAACGGGTGGCTACACCTTC; cdr3_aa: CASSPNPTLVTGGYTF
d_call: .; j_call: TRBJ2-5; v_call: TRBV5-6; clone_size: .; cdr3_nt: TGTGCCAGCAGCCCGATCATGACCCAAGAGACCCAGTACTTC; cdr3_aa: CASSPIMTQETQYF
d_call: .; j_call: TRBJ2-2; v_call: TRBV4-1; clone_size: .; cdr3_nt: TGCGCCAGCAGCCCCCGGAGATCGAACACCGGGGAGCTGTTTTTT; cdr3_aa: CASSPRRSNTGELFF
d_call: .; j_call: TRBJ2-7; v_call: TRBV7-2; clone_size: .; cdr3_nt: TGTGCCAGCAGCTTAACTGTGTATTACGAGCAGTACTTC; cdr3_aa: CASSLTVYYEQYF
d_call: .; j_call: TRBJ2-7; v_call: TRBV6-1; clone_size: .; cdr3_nt: TGTGCCAGCAGTGTAGAGCGGAACTACGAGCAGTACTTC; cdr3_aa: CASSVERNYEQYF
d_call: .; j_call: TRBJ2-7; v_call: TRBV11-3; clone_size: .; cdr3_nt: TGTGCCAGCAGCGCAGGGGTCTCCTACGAGCAGTACTTC; cdr3_aa: CASSAGVSYEQYF
d_call: TRBD1; j_call: TRBJ1-1; v_call: TRBV5-1; clone_size: .; cdr3_nt: TGCGCCAGCAGCCTACAGGGGGGAGGGACTGAAGCTTTCTTT; cdr3_aa: CASSLQGGGTEAFF
d_call: TRBD1; j_call: TRBJ2-7; v_call: TRBV28; clone_size: .; cdr3_nt: TGTGCCAGCAGTCTGACAGGGGGCGCCTCCTACGAGCAGTACTTC; cdr3_aa: CASSLTGGASYEQYF
d_call: .; j_call: TRBJ1-3; v_call: TRBV2; clone_size: .; cdr3_nt: TGTGCCAGCAGTGTAGTCCAACTCTCTGGAAACACCATATATTTT; cdr3_aa: CASSVVQLSGNTIYF
d_call: .; j_call: TRBJ2-1; v_call: TRBV6-4; clone_size: .; cdr3_nt: TGTGCCAGCAGTGACTCCGACTACAATGAGCAGTTCTTC; cdr3_aa: CASSDSDYNEQFF
d_call: .; j_call: TRBJ2-1; v_call: TRBV6-5; clone_size: .; cdr3_nt: TGTGCCAGCAGTTTGAGTGAGCAGTTCTTC; cdr3_aa: CASSLSEQFF
d_call: .; j_call: TRBJ1-5; v_call: TRBV6-6; clone_size: .; cdr3_nt: TGTGCCAGCAGCTCCTTGGGCGGACGTGGGGAGCCCCAGCATTTT; cdr3_aa: CASSSLGGRGEPQHF
d_call: TRBD2; j_call: TRBJ2-7; v_call: TRBV28; clone_size: .; cdr3_nt: TGTGCCAGCAGTCGCCGGGGTAGCGGGAAGTACGAGCAGTACTTC; cdr3_aa: CASSRRGSGKYEQYF